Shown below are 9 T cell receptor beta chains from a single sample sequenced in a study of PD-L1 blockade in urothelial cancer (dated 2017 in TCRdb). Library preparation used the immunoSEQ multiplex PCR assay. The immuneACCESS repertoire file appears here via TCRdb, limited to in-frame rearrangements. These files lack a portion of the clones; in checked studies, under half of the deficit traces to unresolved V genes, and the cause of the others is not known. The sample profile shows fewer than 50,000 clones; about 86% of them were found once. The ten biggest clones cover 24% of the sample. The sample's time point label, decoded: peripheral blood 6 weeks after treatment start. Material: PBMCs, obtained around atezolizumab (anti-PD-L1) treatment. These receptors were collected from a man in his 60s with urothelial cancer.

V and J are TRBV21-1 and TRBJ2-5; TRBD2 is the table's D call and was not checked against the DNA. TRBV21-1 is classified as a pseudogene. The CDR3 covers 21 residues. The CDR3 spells CASSKGPPRLAGPHDRETQYF. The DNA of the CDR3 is TGTGCCAGCAGCAAAGGCCCACCCCGACTAGCGGGGCCCCACGACCGAGAGACCCAGTACTTC.

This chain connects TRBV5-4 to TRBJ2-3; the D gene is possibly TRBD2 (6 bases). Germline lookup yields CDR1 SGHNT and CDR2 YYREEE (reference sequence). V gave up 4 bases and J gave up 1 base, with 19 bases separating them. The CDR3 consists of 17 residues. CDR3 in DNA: TGTGCCAGCAGCGACCGGGTGGGGGGAGCCGGCACAGATACGCAGTATTTT. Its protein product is CASSDRVGGAGTDTQYF.

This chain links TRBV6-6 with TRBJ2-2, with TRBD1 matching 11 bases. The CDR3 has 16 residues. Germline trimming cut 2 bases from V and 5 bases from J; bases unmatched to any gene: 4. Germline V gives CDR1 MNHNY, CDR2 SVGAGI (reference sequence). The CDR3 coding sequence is TGTGCCAGCAGTTACACGGACAGGGGGCGAACCGGGGAGCTGTTTTTT. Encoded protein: CASSYTDRGRTGELFF.

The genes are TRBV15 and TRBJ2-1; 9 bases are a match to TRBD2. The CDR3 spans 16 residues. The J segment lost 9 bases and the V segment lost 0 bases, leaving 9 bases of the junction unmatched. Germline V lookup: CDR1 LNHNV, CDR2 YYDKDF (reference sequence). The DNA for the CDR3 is TGTGCCACCAGCAGAGATCTGGCGGGAGGGGGGAGTGAGCAGTTCTTC. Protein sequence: CATSRDLAGGGSEQFF. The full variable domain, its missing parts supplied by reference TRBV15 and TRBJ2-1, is DAMVIQNPRYQVTQFGKPVTLSCSQTLNHNVMYWYQQKSSQAPKLLFHYYDKDFNNEADTPDNFQSRRPNTSFCFLDIRSPGLGDTAMYLCATSRDLAGGGSEQFFGPGTRLTVL.

CDR3: CASSTLASGAYEQYF. CDR3 DNA: TGTGCCAGCAGCACGTTGGCTAGCGGAGCCTACGAGCAGTACTTC. This chain joins TRBV5-6 and TRBJ2-7; 7 positions match TRBD2. Germline lookup yields CDR1 SGHDT and CDR2 YYEEEE. The V and J ends lost 4 bases and 2 bases, in that order; junction bases with no gene match: 9. The CDR3 is made up of 15 amino acids.

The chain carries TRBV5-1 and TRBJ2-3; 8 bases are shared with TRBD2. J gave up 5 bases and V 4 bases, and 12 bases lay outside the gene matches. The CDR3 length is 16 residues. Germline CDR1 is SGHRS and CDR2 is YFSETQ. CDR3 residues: CASSPRSGSLGDTQYF. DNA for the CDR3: TGCGCCAGCAGCCCCCGGAGCGGGAGTCTGGGAGATACGCAGTATTTT. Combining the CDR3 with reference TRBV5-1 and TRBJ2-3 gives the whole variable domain KAGVTQTPRYLIKTRGQQVTLSCSPISGHRSVSWYQQTPGQGLQFLFEYFSETQRNKGNFPGRFSGRQFSNSRSEMNVSTLELGDSALYLCASSPRSGSLGDTQYFGPGTRLTVL.

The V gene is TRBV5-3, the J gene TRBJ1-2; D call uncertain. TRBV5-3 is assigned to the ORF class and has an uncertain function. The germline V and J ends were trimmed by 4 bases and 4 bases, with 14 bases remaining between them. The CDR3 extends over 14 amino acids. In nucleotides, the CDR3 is TGTGCCAGAAGCATATCGGGAGTGGGCTATGGCTACACCTTC. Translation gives CARSISGVGYGYTF.

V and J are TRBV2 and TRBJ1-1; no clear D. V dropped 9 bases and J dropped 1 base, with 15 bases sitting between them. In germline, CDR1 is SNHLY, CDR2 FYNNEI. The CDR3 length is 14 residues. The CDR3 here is CASSAWAGNTEAFF. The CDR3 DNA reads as TGTGCCAGTTCCGCGTGGGCGGGGAACACTGAAGCTTTCTTT.

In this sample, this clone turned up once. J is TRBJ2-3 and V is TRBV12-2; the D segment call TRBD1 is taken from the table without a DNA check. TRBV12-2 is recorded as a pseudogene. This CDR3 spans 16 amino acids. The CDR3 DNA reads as TGTGCAAGTCGCCCGTCGGGACAGGGGAAAGGAGATACGCAGTATTTT. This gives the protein CASRPSGQGKGDTQYF.